The present entry profiles one TCR beta chain with its context. The data originate from a study of technical replicates of blood from several donors. The germline V gene encodes CDR1 MNHNS and CDR2 SASEGT. The CDR3 consists of 15 residues. Trimming pared 4 bases from V and 4 bases from J, leaving 16 bases between. Using immunoSEQ multiplex PCR, the repertoire was profiled, and TCRdb retains in-frame clones only, with some absent. This sample has about 99,000 clones, with 95% found just once. The rearrangement links TRBV6-1 to TRBJ1-2; no reliable D call. The sequenced sample consisted of T cells isolated from PBMCs. This TCR was recovered from a human donor in good health. CDR3 in amino acids: CASSGKWGGGYGYTF. CDR3 coding DNA: TGTGCCAGCAGTGGAAAATGGGGAGGTGGCTATGGCTACACCTTC.